The 7 T cell receptor beta chains below come from one sample, sequenced in a study of naive and memory T cell subsets. The study, taken as a whole, reports: Naive repertoires, especially CD8, held a few larger clonotypes, possibly memory cells re-expressing CD45RA.

Both TRBC1 and TRBC2 were covered by a beta constant-region primer of two equimolar oligonucleotides. The ligated cDNA underwent four PCR rounds using SP2 and nested alpha and beta constant-region primers. TCRdb re-derived calls from the UMI-ligation and nested PCR reads in MiXCR, one entry per CDR3 protein. The table has over 110,000 distinct CDR3 sequences, 15% to 25% seen once. These receptors are not linked to any known antigen. The sample comprised naive CD8+ T cells from blood. The receptors stem from a human donor in good health.

The rearrangement links TRBV6-1 to TRBJ2-2; TRBD2 aligns across 10 bases. Looked up from germline, CDR1 is MNHNS and CDR2 is SASEGT. V was pared by 8 bases and J by 7 bases, with 4 bases of the junction left unmatched. The CDR3 spans 13 residues. DNA of the CDR3: TGTGCCAGCGGACTAGCGGAGAACGGGGAGCTGTTTTTT. It translates to CASGLAENGELFF.

This sequence joins TRBV12-3 or TRBV12-4 and TRBJ2-1; D not certain. The V end was cut by 7 bases, the J end by 4 bases, with 8 bases between. The CDR3 consists of 12 residues. CDR3 loop: CASNDLYNEQFF. As DNA, the CDR3 is TGTGCCAGCAACGACTTATACAATGAGCAGTTCTTC.

V is TRBV12-3 or TRBV12-4 and J is TRBJ1-4, with 8 bases that match TRBD1. The CDR3 has 15 amino acids. V shed 6 bases, J shed 7 bases, and the junction held 10 bases outside the gene matches. The CDR3 bases are TGTGCCAGCAGCAAGACAGGGGAAGTAGGTGAAAAACTGTTTTTT. Its protein is CASSKTGEVGEKLFF.

This clonotype was observed a handful of times. The chain links TRBV5-8 to TRBJ2-1; 8 nucleotides agree with TRBD2. The V gene end was trimmed by 4 bases and the J gene end by 7 bases; junction bases not matched to a gene: 10. Looked up from germline, CDR1 is SGHTS and CDR2 is YDEGEE. The CDR3 is 15 amino acids. The DNA for the CDR3 is TGTGCCAGCAGCATGGGGACTAGTACTGAAAATGAGCAGTTCTTC. Its protein is CASSMGTSTENEQFF.

This clonotype was picked up a small number of times. This chain joins TRBV6-2 or TRBV6-3 and TRBJ2-1; 7 nucleotides match TRBD1. In germline, CDR1 is MNHEY, CDR2 SVGEGT. This CDR3 contains 13 residues. J gave up 7 bases and V 5 bases, and 5 bases lay outside the gene matches. CDR3 region: CASSDREQNEQFF. Here the CDR3 DNA reads TGTGCCAGCAGTGACAGGGAGCAAAATGAGCAGTTCTTC.

This clonotype was recorded at least ten times. The chain is built from TRBV12-3 or TRBV12-4 and TRBJ2-7, with D perhaps TRBD1 (6 bases). The germline V and J ends were trimmed by 6 bases and 3 bases, with 12 bases remaining between them. CDR3 length equals 13 residues. CDR3 coding DNA: TGTGCCAGCAGCCCCTTGGACAGCTACGAGCAGTACTTC. It encodes CASSPLDSYEQYF.

This clonotype was observed a few times. This chain joins TRBV27 and TRBJ2-7, with 7 bases lining up with TRBD1. After removal of 5 bases from V and 6 bases from J, the junction contained 16 bases not matched to a gene. Germline CDR1 reads MNHEY; CDR2 reads SMNVEV (reference sequence). CDR3 length: 16 residues. The CDR3 DNA is TGTGCCAGCAGTGCTTTCTTAGGACAGGATTGGGTCGAGCAGTACTTC. Translated, it gives CASSAFLGQDWVEQYF.